This T cell receptor (beta chain) was documented in a study of shared clonotypes between healthy human individuals. CDR3 size: 15 residues. The germline gives CDR1 SGHVS, CDR2 FQNEAQ. The V end was cut by 2 bases, the J end by 4 bases, with 15 bases between. Clones were read by immunoSEQ multiplex PCR, and TCRdb kept only the in-frame ones, dropping some. The table has some 95,000 clones, 65% to 70% seen once. The sequence was collected from a man aged 25-45 years in good health. The sample consisted of memory CD8+ T cells sorted from blood. Subset meaning: CD45RO+ cells pooled with CCR7-negative TemRA cells. The genes are TRBV7-8 and TRBJ2-7; TRBD1 or TRBD2 may be the D gene (5 bases each). The CDR3 region has the DNA TGTGCCAGCAGCTTAAGGGGACCGGTTCAATACGAGCAGTACTTC. It yields the protein CASSLRGPVQYEQYF.